Listed below are T cell receptor beta chains from one sample, sequenced in a study of blood T cell repertoires in COVID-19. The protocol was immunoSEQ multiplex PCR, while the TCRdb copy is restricted to in-frame clones and leaves out a portion. The sample includes some 180,000 clones, about 80% of them seen just once. Input material: peripheral blood. The receptor source for this set is a woman between 45 and 60 years old with active or convalescent COVID-19. Both conserved end residues are part of each CDR3. Fields, in order: CDR3 protein, V gene, J gene, CDR3 length.

CASSGQGTYGYTF	TRBV2	TRBJ1-2	13
CSASSLAGFTDTQYF	TRBV20-1	TRBJ2-3	15
CASSPRWGGGYGYTF	TRBV7-8	TRBJ1-2	15
CASRLGLSVNTEAFF	TRBV5-1	TRBJ1-1	15
CASRPGRQGAAEQYF	TRBV6-5	TRBJ2-7	15
CASSPRGQANYGYTF	TRBV5-4	TRBJ1-2	15
CASSSRTGPSYGYTF	TRBV28	TRBJ1-2	15
CASSNQGGVRSPLHF	TRBV7-9	TRBJ1-6	15
CASSQGQGFAGELFF	TRBV28	TRBJ2-2	15
CASSYDQGRTEAFF	TRBV6-6	TRBJ1-1	14
CASSLDWQETQYF	TRBV12-3/TRBV12-4	TRBJ2-5	13
CASSLLRGISPQHF	TRBV28	TRBJ1-5	14
CASSIDRSRGRLTEAFF	TRBV19	TRBJ1-1	17
CASSAAGESYNSPLHF	TRBV9	TRBJ1-6	16
CASSPGTGGTGELFF	TRBV7-3	TRBJ2-2	15
CSVKEYHSTLTGSQYF	TRBV29-1	TRBJ2-3	16
CASRTASNTEAFF	TRBV5-1	TRBJ1-1	13
CASSRAGVNEQFF	TRBV19	TRBJ2-1	13